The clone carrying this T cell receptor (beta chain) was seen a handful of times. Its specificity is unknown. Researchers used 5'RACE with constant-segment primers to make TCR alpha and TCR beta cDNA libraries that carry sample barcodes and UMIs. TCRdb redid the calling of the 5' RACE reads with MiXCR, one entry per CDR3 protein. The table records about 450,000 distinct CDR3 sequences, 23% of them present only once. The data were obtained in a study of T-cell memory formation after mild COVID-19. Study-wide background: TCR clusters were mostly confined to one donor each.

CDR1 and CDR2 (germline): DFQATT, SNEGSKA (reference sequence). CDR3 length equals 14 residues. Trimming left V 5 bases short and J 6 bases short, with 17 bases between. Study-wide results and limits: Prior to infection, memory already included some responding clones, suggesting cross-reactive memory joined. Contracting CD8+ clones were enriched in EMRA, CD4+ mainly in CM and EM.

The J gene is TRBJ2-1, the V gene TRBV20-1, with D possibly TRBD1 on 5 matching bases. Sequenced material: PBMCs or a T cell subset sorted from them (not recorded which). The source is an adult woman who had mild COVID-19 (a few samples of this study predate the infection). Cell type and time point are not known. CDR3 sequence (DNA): TGCAGTGCTTCAATTGACATTAGGGGCAATGAGCAGTTCTTC. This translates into CSASIDIRGNEQFF.